This T cell receptor (beta chain) was recorded in a study of T cells in severe cutaneous drug reactions. Comments on this clonotype: Its antigen is unidentified.

Looked up from germline, CDR1 is SGHVS and CDR2 is FQNEAQ. The CDR3 has 17 residues. TCR subtype-specific primers in iRepertoire multiplex PCR prepared libraries for bulk and single-cell sequencing. TCRdb reworked the multiplex PCR reads into one entry per CDR3 protein, no DNA. The table lists fewer than 3,500 distinct CDR3 sequences. Study conclusions and caveats: TRBV12-4 use rose strongly in carbamazepine-induced Stevens-Johnson syndrome or toxic epidermal necrolysis, averaging around 32% in blister cells and around 5.5% in PBMC.

The patients sequenced had a carbamazepine-induced Stevens-Johnson syndrome or toxic epidermal necrolysis reaction. Material: cells from a skin blister. The source is a human donor with toxic epidermal necrolysis, a severe cutaneous drug reaction. The chain employs TRBV7-8 and TRBJ2-3; TCRdb's D call of TRBD2 is untestable without DNA. CDR3 protein: CASSSRGTSGLTDTQYF.